This T cell receptor beta chain was retrieved from a study of blood T cells in healthy people across ages. Overall study results and limits: Higher diversity, along with more naive CD4+ cells, distinguished long-lived donors from aged donors.

This clonotype was seen just once. Antigen specificity is unknown. A second roughly 6 to 11 cycle PCR used barcoded and J-beta primers. TCRdb itself ran the 5' RACE reads through MiXCR, one entry per CDR3 protein. The sample carries 1.2 million to 1.5 million distinct CDR3 sequences, approximately 40% recorded once. Germline CDR1 and CDR2: MNHNS and SASEGT. The CDR3 consists of 16 residues. Germline trimming cut 6 bases from V and 1 base from J; bases unmatched to any gene: 8. The sequenced sample was blood. The J gene is TRBJ1-5, the V gene TRBV6-1; 8 bases are shared with TRBD1. The receptor was isolated from a woman in her late teens or twenties in good health. The CDR3 coding sequence is TGTGCCAGCAGCGCGGGGAACAGGGGGAGCAATCAGCCCCAGCATTTT. Protein: CASSAGNRGSNQPQHF.